This TCR beta chain stems from a study of blood T cells in healthy people across ages. This CDR3 contains 16 residues. Germline loops: CDR1 LGHDT, CDR2 YNNKEL (reference sequence). Approximately 10 milliliters was the volume of peripheral blood drawn from each donor. With a J-beta primer mix and a sample-barcoded 5' primer, a second PCR ran 7 to 11 cycles. With 12 random nucleotides, a template-switch adaptor tagged each individual cDNA molecule. MiXCR was run by TCRdb on the 5' RACE reads, yielding one entry per CDR3 protein. This table holds about 1.1 million distinct CDR3 sequences, under 40% found once. Concerning this clonotype: The antigen is undetermined. At one boundary the junction diverges from the germline segment, which might be a read error.

Overall study results and limits: Long-lived donors carried more naive CD4+ cells and greater diversity than aged donors.

The source is a man younger than 30 in good health. Source material: blood. This chain uses TRBV3-1 with TRBJ1-2, with D unresolved. CDR3 nucleotide sequence: TGTGCCGGCAGCCTCACACATGCGGTGACCCCCTATGGCTACACCTTC. Protein sequence: CAGSLTHAVTPYGYTF.